Below, 16 T cell receptor beta chains from the same sample are listed, as sequenced in a study of control samples from healthy donors and cancer patients. Some clones are missing from TCRdb's copy, which holds only in-frame ones; the method was immunoSEQ multiplex PCR. The sample includes around 130,000 clones, about 90% seen only once; the top ten take 6.5% to 9.5%. Sequenced: PBMCs. The receptors shown here come from a man between 45 and 60 years old with head and neck cancer.

J is TRBJ2-1 and V is TRBV2; 12 bases align to TRBD2. The CDR3 length is 15 residues. J gave up 6 bases and V 6 bases, and 6 bases lay outside the gene matches. Germline V gene lookup returns CDR1 SNHLY and CDR2 FYNNEI. CDR3 nucleotide sequence: TGTGCCAGCAGAAAGGGACTAGCGGGTCTCAATGAGCAGTTCTTC. It specifies CASRKGLAGLNEQFF.

V usage is TRBV18 and J usage is TRBJ2-3; D is perhaps TRBD1 or TRBD2 (5 bases each). The CDR3 runs 17 residues. Trimming stripped 4 bases from V and 2 bases from J, with 19 bases between. CDR1 and CDR2 (germline): KGHSH, LQKENI. DNA of the CDR3: TGTGCCAGCTCACGGGGCGGAGGAAGCGGAAACACAGATACGCAGTATTTT. This codes for CASSRGGGSGNTDTQYF.

This rearrangement joins TRBV6-4 to TRBJ2-3, with D possibly being TRBD1 (6 bases). Germline V gives CDR1 MRHNA, CDR2 SNTAGT. Trimming removed 5 bases at V and 3 bases at J, with 9 bases between. The CDR3 loop spans 13 amino acids. The CDR3 DNA reads as TGTGCCAGCAGTCCTACAGGGACAGATACGCAGTATTTT. Its translation is CASSPTGTDTQYF.

The chain is built from TRBV5-1 and TRBJ1-4; tentative D call: TRBD1 (6 bases). In germline, CDR1 is SGHRS, CDR2 YFSETQ. Trimming pared 0 bases from V and 4 bases from J, leaving 10 bases between. The length of the CDR3 is 15 residues. The CDR3 sequence: CASSLGTGRNEKLFF. For the CDR3, the DNA is TGCGCCAGCAGCTTGGGTACAGGGCGTAATGAAAAACTGTTTTTT.

In this sample, this clone turned up a few times. This chain connects TRBV6-5 to TRBJ1-1, with D unresolved. This CDR3 region has 13 residues. The V end was cut by 4 bases, the J end by 9 bases, with 15 bases between. The germline V gene has CDR1 MNHEY and CDR2 SVGAGI. CDR3 coding DNA: TGTGCCAGCAGTTCTGTACAGTCGCCCAAAGCTTTCTTT. The encoded protein is CASSSVQSPKAFF.

A remark on this clone: One junction end does not reproduce the germline sequence, and a read error may be involved. The chain combines TRBV4-1 with TRBJ1-3; TRBD1 is a possible D gene (5 bases). The germline gives CDR1 MGHRA, CDR2 YSYEKL. The CDR3 is 16 residues long. This chain's CDR3 is CARSGGGSGVGNTIYF. The CDR3 nucleotides are TGCGCCCGCAGCGGCGGGGGGTCCGGGGTTGGAAACACCATATATTTT.

The rearrangement links TRBV28 to TRBJ1-4; D call uncertain. Germline V gene sequence: CDR1 MDHEN, CDR2 SYDVKM. This CDR3 spans 16 amino acids. Trimming removed 6 bases at V and 8 bases at J, with 22 bases between. The CDR3 reads CASRGQHGQEREKLFF. The CDR3 nucleotides are TGTGCCAGCAGAGGGCAACACGGGCAGGAGAGGGAAAAACTGTTTTTT.

V usage is TRBV6-5 and J usage is TRBJ1-5, with a tentative D call TRBD1 (5 bases). V was cut by 2 bases and J by 5 bases, with 13 bases left in between. From germline, CDR1 is MNHEY and CDR2 SVGAGI. The CDR3 is 15 residues long. CDR3 residues: CASSYLRDVDQPQHF. DNA of the CDR3: TGTGCCAGCAGTTACCTCAGGGACGTGGATCAGCCCCAGCATTTT.

J is TRBJ2-7 and V is TRBV27, with TRBD1 matching 7 bases. Trimming at V came to 0 bases and at J to 5 bases, leaving 7 bases not matched to a gene. Germline V lookup: CDR1 MNHEY, CDR2 SMNVEV (reference sequence). This CDR3 spans 15 amino acids. The CDR3 bases are TGTGCCAGCAGTTTATCGACAGGGAGTTTCAACGAGCAGTACTTC. Translated: CASSLSTGSFNEQYF.

This chain connects TRBV18 to TRBJ2-7; TRBD1 matches 10 bases. This CDR3 comprises 15 residues. The germline gives CDR1 KGHSH, CDR2 LQKENI. The trim removed 0 bases at V and 4 bases at J, leaving 3 bases unmatched. The CDR3 DNA reads as TGTGCCAGCTCACCACCGGGACAGGGGCCGTACGAGCAGTACTTC. This codes for CASSPPGQGPYEQYF.

This clone was recorded once. The chain joins TRBV3-1 (or the pseudogene TRBV3-2) to TRBJ1-2; perhaps TRBD1 as D (5 bases). V dropped 1 base and J dropped 4 bases, with 7 bases sitting between them. Germline V CDR1 and CDR2: LGHDT, YNNKEL (reference sequence). The CDR3 is 13 residues long. The CDR3: CASSQGGAYGYTF. The CDR3 DNA reads TGTGCCAGCAGCCAAGGCGGGGCCTATGGCTACACCTTC.

The V call is TRBV6-6, the J call TRBJ1-5; possibly TRBD1 for D (5 bases). The CDR3 extends over 14 amino acids. Germline assignment: CDR1 MNHNY and CDR2 SVGAGI (reference sequence). Trimming took off 6 bases at V and 3 bases at J, with 12 bases between the two ends. The chain's CDR3 is CASRQGPHNQPQHF. CDR3 DNA sequence: TGTGCCAGCAGGCAGGGACCGCACAATCAGCCCCAGCATTTT.

The rearrangement links TRBV14 to TRBJ2-2; D remains unclear. The V and J ends lost 2 bases and 2 bases respectively, with 9 bases between them. The CDR3 totals 15 residues. The V gene's germline CDR1 is SGHDN and CDR2 FVKESK. CDR3 loop: CASSQLADNTGELFF. The CDR3 nucleotides are TGTGCCAGCAGCCAACTGGCAGACAACACCGGGGAGCTGTTTTTT.

This sequence joins TRBV14 and TRBJ1-1, with a tentative D call TRBD1 (5 bases). This CDR3 region has 16 residues. The germline gives CDR1 SGHDN, CDR2 FVKESK. V was clipped by 4 bases and J by 0 bases, with 15 bases between them. CDR3 sequence: CASSPLTDPMNTEAFF. The CDR3 coding sequence is TGTGCCAGCAGCCCCTTGACAGACCCCATGAACACTGAAGCTTTCTTT.

This clone was seen more than once but under ten times. V and J are TRBV5-4 and TRBJ2-3; D gene ambiguous. V lost 2 bases, J lost 2 bases, and 6 bases lay in between. The CDR3 extends over 13 amino acids. CDR1 is SGHNT, CDR2 YYREEE, per germline (reference sequence). CDR3 region: CASSLTVTDTQYF. The CDR3, as DNA: TGTGCCAGCAGCTTAACGGTCACAGATACGCAGTATTTT.

This clone was seen a single time. This rearrangement joins TRBV19 to TRBJ2-3; maybe TRBD2 (6 bases). Germline V CDR1 and CDR2: LNHDA, SQIVND (reference sequence). V lost 6 bases to trimming and J lost 6 bases, with 19 bases between them. This CDR3 contains 15 residues. CDR3 region: CASSPGPGGFDTQYF. CDR3 bases: TGTGCCAGTAGCCCCGGCCCCGGGGGTTTTGATACGCAGTATTTT.